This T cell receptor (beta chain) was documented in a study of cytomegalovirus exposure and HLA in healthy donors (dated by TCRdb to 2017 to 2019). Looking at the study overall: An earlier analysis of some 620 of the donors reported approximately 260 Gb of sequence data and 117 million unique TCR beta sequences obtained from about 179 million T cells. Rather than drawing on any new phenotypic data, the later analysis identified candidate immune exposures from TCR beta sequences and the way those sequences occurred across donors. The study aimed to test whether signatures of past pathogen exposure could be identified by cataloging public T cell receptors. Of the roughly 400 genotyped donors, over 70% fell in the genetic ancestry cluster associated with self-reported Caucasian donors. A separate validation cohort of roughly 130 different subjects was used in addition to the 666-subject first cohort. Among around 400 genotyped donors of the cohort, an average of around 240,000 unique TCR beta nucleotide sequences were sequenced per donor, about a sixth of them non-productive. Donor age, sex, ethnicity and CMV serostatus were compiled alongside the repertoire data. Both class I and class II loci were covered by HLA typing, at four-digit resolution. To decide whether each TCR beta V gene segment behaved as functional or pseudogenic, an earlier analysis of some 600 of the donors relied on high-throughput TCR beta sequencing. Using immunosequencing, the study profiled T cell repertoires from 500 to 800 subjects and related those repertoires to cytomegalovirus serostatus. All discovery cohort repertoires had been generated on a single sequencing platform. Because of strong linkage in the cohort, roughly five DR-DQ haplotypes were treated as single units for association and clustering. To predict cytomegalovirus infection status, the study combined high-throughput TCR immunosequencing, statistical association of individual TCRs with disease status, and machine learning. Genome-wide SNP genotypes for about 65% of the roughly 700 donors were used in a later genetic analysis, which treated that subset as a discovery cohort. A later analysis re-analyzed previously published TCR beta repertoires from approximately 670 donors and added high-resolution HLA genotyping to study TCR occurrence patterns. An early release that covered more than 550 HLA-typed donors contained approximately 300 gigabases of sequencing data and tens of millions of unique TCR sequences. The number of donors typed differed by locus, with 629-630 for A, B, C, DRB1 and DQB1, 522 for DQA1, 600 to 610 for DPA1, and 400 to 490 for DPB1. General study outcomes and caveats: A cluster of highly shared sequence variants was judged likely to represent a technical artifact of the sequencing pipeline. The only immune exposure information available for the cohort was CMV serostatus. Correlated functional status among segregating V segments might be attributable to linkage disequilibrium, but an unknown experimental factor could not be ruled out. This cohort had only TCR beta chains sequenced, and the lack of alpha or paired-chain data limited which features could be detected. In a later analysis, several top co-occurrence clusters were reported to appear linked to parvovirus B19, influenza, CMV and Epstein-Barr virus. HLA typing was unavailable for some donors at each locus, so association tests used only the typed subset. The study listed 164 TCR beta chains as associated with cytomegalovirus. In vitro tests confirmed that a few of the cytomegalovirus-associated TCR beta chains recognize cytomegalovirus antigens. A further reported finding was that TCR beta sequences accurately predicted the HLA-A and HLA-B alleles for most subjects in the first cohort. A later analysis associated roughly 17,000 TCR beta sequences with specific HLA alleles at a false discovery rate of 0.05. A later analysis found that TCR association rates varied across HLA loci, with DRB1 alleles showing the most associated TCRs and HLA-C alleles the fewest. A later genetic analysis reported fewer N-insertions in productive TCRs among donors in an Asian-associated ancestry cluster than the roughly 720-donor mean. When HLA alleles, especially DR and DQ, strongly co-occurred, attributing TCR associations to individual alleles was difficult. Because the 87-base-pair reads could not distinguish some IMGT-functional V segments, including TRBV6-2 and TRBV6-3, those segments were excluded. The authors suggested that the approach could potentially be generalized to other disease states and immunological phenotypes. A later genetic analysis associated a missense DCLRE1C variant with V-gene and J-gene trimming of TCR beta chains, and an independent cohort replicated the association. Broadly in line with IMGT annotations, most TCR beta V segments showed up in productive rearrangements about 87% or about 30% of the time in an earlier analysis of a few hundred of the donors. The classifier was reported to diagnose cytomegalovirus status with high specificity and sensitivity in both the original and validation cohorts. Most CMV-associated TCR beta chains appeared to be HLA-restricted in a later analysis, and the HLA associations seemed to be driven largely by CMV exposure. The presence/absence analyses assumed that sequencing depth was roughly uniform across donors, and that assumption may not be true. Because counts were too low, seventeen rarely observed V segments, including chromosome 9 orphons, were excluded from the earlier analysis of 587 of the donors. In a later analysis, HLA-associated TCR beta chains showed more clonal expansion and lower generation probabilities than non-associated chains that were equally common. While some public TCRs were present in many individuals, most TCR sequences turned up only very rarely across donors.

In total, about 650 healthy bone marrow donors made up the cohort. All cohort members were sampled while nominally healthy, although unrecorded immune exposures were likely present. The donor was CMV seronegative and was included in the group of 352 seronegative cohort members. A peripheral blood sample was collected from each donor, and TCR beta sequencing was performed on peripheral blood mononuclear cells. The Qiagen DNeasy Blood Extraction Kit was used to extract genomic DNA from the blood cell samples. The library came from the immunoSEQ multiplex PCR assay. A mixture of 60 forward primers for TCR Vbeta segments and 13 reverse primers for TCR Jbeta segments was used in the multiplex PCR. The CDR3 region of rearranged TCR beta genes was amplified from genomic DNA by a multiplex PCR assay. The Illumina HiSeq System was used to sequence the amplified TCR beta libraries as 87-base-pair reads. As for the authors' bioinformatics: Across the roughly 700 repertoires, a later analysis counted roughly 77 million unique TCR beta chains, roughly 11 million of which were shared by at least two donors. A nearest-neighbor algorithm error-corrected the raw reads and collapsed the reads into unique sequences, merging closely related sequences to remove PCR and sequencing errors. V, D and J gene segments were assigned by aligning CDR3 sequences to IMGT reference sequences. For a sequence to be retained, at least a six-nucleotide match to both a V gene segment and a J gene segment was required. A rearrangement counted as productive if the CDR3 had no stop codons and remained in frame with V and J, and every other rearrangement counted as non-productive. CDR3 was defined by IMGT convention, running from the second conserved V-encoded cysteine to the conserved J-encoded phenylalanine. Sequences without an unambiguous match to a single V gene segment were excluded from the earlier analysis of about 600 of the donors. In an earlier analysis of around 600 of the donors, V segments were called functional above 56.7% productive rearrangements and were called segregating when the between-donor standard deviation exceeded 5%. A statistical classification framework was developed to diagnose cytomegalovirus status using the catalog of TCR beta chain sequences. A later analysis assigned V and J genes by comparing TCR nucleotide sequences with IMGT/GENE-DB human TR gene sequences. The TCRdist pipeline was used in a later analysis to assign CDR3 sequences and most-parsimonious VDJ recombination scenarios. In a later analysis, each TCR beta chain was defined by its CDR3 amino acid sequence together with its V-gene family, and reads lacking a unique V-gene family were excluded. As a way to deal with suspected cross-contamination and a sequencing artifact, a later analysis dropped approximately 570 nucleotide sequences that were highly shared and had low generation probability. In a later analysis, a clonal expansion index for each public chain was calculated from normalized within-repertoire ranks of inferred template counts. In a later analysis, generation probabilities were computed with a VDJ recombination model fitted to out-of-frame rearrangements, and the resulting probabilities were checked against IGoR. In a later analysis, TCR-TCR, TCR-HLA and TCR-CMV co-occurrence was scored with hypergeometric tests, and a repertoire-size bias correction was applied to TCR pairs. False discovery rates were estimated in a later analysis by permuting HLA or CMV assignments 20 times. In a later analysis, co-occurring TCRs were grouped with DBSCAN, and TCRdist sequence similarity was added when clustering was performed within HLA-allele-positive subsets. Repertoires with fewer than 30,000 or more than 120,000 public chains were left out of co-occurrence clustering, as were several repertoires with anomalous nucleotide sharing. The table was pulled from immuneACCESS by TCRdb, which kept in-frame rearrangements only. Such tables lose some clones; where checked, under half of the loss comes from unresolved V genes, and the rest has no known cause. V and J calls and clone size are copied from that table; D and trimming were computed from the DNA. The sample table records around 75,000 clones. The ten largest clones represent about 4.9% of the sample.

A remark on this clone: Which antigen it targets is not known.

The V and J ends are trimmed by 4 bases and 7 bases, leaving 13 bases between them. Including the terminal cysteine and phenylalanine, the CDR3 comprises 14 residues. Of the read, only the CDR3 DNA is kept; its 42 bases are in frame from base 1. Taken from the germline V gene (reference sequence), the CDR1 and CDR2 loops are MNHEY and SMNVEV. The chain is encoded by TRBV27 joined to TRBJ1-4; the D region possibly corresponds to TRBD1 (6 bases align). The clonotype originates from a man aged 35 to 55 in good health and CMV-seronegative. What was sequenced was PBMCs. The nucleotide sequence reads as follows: TGTGCCAGCAGTTGGAGACAGGCGAGTGAAAAACTGTTTTTT. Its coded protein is CASSWRQASEKLFF.